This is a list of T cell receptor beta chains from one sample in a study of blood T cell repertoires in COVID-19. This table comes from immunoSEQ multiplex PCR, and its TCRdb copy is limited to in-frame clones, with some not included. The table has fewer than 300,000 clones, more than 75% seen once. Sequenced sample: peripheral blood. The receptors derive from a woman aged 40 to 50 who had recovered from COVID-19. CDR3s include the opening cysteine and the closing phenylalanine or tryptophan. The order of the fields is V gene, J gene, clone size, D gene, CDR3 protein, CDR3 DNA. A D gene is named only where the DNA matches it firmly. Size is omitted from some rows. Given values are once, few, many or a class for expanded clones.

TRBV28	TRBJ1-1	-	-	CASSSPGGAFKTEAFF	TGTGCCAGCAGTTCGCCAGGTGGGGCGTTTAAAACTGAAGCTTTCTTT
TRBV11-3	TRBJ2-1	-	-	CASSQSWGDNEQFF	TGTGCCAGCAGCCAAAGCTGGGGAGACAATGAGCAGTTCTTC
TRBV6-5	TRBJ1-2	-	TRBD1	CASSYSTGWGYGYTF	TGTGCCAGCAGTTACTCGACAGGGTGGGGCTATGGCTACACCTTC
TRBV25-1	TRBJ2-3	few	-	CASSELEGQTDTQYF	TGTGCCAGCAGTGAATTGGAGGGGCAAACAGATACGCAGTATTTT
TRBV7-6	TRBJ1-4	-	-	CASSLVPSNGNEKLFF	TGTGCCAGCAGCCTTGTGCCCTCGAACGGTAATGAAAAACTGTTTTTT
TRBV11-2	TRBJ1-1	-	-	CASSYRPYTEAFF	TGTGCCAGCAGCTACAGGCCGTACACTGAAGCTTTCTTT
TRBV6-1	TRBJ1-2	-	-	CASSEVPTGRVGYTF	TGTGCCAGCAGTGAAGTACCCACAGGGCGTGTCGGCTACACCTTC
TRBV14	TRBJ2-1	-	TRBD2	CASSQVAGVYNEQFF	TGTGCCAGCAGCCAAGTAGCGGGGGTTTACAATGAGCAGTTCTTC
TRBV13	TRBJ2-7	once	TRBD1	CASSPGQGFNEQYF	TGTGCCAGCAGCCCGGGACAGGGGTTCAACGAGCAGTACTTC
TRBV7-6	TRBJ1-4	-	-	CASSLGAGTTNEKLFF	TGTGCCAGCAGCTTGGGAGCTGGAACAACTAATGAAAAACTGTTTTTT
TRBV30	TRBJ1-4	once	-	CAWANEKLFF	TGTGCCTGGGCAAATGAAAAACTGTTTTTT
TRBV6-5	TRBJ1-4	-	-	CASSYSGRIDEKLFF	TGTGCCAGCAGTTACTCGGGGCGGATTGATGAAAAACTGTTTTTT
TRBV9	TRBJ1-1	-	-	CASSAARGNTEAFF	TGTGCCAGCAGCGCAGCTCGGGGGAACACTGAAGCTTTCTTT
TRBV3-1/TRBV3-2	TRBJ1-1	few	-	CATHSATEAFF	TGTGCCACCCACTCCGCGACTGAAGCTTTCTTT
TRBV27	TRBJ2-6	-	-	CASSRTGYPFSGANVLTF	TGTGCCAGCAGCCGAACAGGGTATCCGTTCTCTGGGGCCAACGTCCTGACTTTC
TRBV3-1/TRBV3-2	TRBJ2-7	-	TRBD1	CASSRGQDPTYEQYF	TGTGCCAGCAGCCGCGGACAGGACCCTACCTACGAGCAGTACTTC
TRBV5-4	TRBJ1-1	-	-	CASTQTGYASTEAFF	TGTGCCAGCACCCAAACGGGGTACGCGAGCACTGAAGCTTTCTTT
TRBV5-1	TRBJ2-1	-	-	CASSSPGGRGRDNEQFF	TGCGCCAGCAGCTCCCCGGGGGGCAGGGGGCGCGACAATGAGCAGTTCTTC
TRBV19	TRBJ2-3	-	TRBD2	CASSIGLIAGYLDTQYF	TGTGCCAGTAGTATAGGATTGATAGCGGGGTACCTAGATACGCAGTATTTT
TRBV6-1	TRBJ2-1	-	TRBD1	CASSETPGQGGQFF	TGTGCCAGCAGTGAGACGCCGGGACAGGGTGGGCAGTTCTTC
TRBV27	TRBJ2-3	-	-	CASSTLMRGKQWSTDTQYF	TGTGCCAGCAGTACCCTTATGCGGGGAAAACAATGGAGCACAGATACGCAGTATTTT
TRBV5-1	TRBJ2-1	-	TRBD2	CASSRGRGTNEQFF	TGCGCCAGCAGCCGGGGGAGGGGAACCAATGAGCAGTTCTTC
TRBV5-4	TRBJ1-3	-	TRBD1	CASSPGQGASGNTIYF	TGTGCCAGCAGCCCCGGACAGGGGGCCTCTGGAAACACCATATATTTT
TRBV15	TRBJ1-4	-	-	CATSRAGESSEKLFF	TGTGCCACCAGCCGAGCGGGGGAATCCAGTGAAAAACTGTTTTTT
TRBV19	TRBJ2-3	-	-	CASSFGGHTDTQYF	TGTGCCAGTAGTTTTGGGGGCCACACAGATACGCAGTATTTT
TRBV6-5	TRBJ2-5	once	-	CASSYSRGGETQYF	TGTGCCAGCAGTTACTCGAGAGGTGGAGAGACCCAGTACTTC
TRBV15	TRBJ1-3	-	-	CATSRVGAGNTIYF	TGTGCCACCAGCAGAGTAGGGGCCGGAAACACCATATATTTT
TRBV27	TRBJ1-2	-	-	CASRLTVNYGYTF	TGTGCCAGCAGATTGACAGTTAACTATGGCTACACCTTC
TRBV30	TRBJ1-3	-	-	CAWSVTGTGNTIYF	TGTGCCTGGAGTGTAACAGGGACTGGAAACACCATATATTTT
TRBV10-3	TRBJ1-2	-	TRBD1	CAISESQGASYGYTF	TGTGCCATCAGTGAGTCACAGGGGGCTAGTTATGGCTACACCTTC
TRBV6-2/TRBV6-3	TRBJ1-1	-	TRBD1	CASSDRVWSAEAFF	TGTGCCAGCAGTGACAGGGTCTGGAGCGCTGAAGCTTTCTTT
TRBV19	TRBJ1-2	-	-	CASTDLLTGGIYGYTF	TGTGCCAGTACCGACCTCCTAACGGGGGGGATCTATGGCTACACCTTC
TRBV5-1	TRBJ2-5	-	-	CASSLREGAGETQYF	TGCGCCAGCAGCTTGCGCGAGGGGGCGGGGGAGACCCAGTACTTC
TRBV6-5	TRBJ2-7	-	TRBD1	CASQDRGAPYEQYF	TGTGCCAGCCAGGACAGGGGGGCTCCCTACGAGCAGTACTTC
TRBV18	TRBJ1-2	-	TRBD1	CASSAGTGGGNYGYTF	TGTGCCAGCTCAGCCGGGACAGGGGGAGGTAACTATGGCTACACCTTC
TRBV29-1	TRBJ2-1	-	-	CSVVDYRSSIVYNEQFF	TGCAGCGTAGTAGACTACCGAAGCAGTATAGTCTACAATGAGCAGTTCTTC
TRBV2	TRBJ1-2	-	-	CASSRGLGYGYTF	TGTGCCAGCAGTAGGGGTCTAGGGTATGGCTACACCTTC
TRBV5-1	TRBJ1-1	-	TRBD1	CASSRTGGAGTEAFF	TGCGCCAGCAGCAGGACAGGGGGCGCCGGCACTGAAGCTTTCTTT
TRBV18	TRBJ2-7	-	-	CASSPPGGKWEQYF	TGTGCCAGCTCACCACCTGGGGGGAAGTGGGAGCAGTACTTC
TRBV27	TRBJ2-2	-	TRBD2	CASTGLAERAGELFF	TGTGCCAGCACCGGACTAGCGGAAAGGGCCGGGGAGCTGTTTTTT
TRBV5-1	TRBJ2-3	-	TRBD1	CASSPGQPPDTQYF	TGCGCCAGCAGCCCGGGACAGCCTCCGGATACGCAGTATTTT
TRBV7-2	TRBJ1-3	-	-	CASSFGQPISGNTIYF	TGTGCCAGCAGCTTCGGACAGCCCATCTCTGGAAACACCATATATTTT
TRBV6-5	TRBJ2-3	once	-	CASSYSRADTQYF	TGTGCCAGCAGTTACTCGAGGGCTGATACGCAGTATTTT
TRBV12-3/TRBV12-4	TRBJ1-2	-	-	CASRFGGLAGYTF	TGTGCCAGCAGATTCGGGGGGTTGGCTGGCTACACCTTC
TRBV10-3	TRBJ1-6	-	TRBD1	CAIQGTAIDSPLHF	TGTGCCATCCAAGGGACAGCCATAGATTCACCCCTCCACTTT
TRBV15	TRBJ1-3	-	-	CATSTTGAGNTIYF	TGTGCCACCAGCACCACAGGCGCTGGAAACACCATATATTTT
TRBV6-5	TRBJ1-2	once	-	CASSYSGLGNGYTF	TGTGCCAGCAGTTATTCGGGACTGGGTAATGGCTACACCTTC
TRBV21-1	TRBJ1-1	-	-	CASSKVGHFSAEAFF	TGTGCCAGCAGCAAAGTAGGACATTTCTCGGCTGAAGCTTTCTTT
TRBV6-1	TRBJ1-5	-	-	CASSEATGHYNQPQHF	TGTGCCAGCAGTGAAGCCACGGGACATTACAATCAGCCCCAGCATTTT